The 13 T cell receptor beta chains reported below all come from one sample, sequenced in a study of OX40 agonist ivuxolimab in advanced cancers. Sequencing used immunoSEQ multiplex PCR; TCRdb keeps in-frame clones, though not all of them. Altogether 25,000 or so clones are present, 88% being singletons, with the ten largest covering approximately 9.5%. Source: CD4+ or CD8+ T cells sorted from blood, taken in a trial of the OX40 agonist ivuxolimab. The receptors stem from an adult with an advanced solid tumor such as melanoma, head and neck, liver or kidney cancer.

The chain joins TRBV2 to TRBJ1-3; 7 positions match TRBD1. From germline, CDR1 is SNHLY and CDR2 FYNNEI. V lost 8 bases and J lost 3; bases outside the gene matches: 4. CDR3 length: 13 amino acids. The CDR3: CASHTGDGNTIYF. CDR3 bases: TGTGCCAGCCATACAGGGGATGGAAACACCATATATTTT.

V is TRBV19 and J is TRBJ1-3; D not certain. Germline-derived CDR1 and CDR2 are LNHDA and SQIVND (reference sequence). The ends were cut back, 8 bases at V and 1 base at J, with 9 bases in the middle. The CDR3 runs to 13 residues. The CDR3 loop is CASRRGSGNTIYF. The CDR3 bases are TGTGCCAGTCGACGGGGTTCTGGAAACACCATATATTTT.

The chain links TRBV29-1 to TRBJ2-7, with TRBD1 as a possible D gene (6 bases). There are 16 residues in the CDR3. The germline CDR1 and CDR2 sequences are SQVTM and ANQGSEA. Trimming stripped 0 bases from V and 1 base from J, with 16 bases between. The CDR3 loop reads CSVEDRARGPSYEQYF. In DNA form, the CDR3 reads TGCAGCGTTGAAGATAGGGCCAGGGGACCGTCCTACGAGCAGTACTTC.

V gene TRBV27 combines with J gene TRBJ2-4; 9 bases line up with TRBD1. Unmatched junction bases numbered 12, after V lost 6 bases and J lost 3 bases. CDR1 is MNHEY, CDR2 SMNVEV, per germline (reference sequence). The length of the CDR3 is 17 residues. Here the CDR3 reads CASSRDRANWGKNIQYF. CDR3 in DNA: TGTGCCAGCAGCCGGGACAGGGCCAATTGGGGCAAAAACATTCAGTACTTC.

This CDR3 is CATAGGSRSGNTIYF. The DNA for the CDR3 is TGTGCCACCGCAGGGGGGTCACGTTCTGGAAACACCATATATTTT. The rearrangement joins TRBV30 to TRBJ1-3; 7 bases agree with TRBD1. CDR3 length: 15 residues. Trimming removed 8 bases from V and 1 base from J; junction bases left unmatched: 11. Germline V CDR1 and CDR2: GTSNPN, SVGIG (reference sequence).

The chain links TRBV18 to TRBJ2-1; 12 nucleotides align to TRBD2. The length of the CDR3 is 18 residues. The V gene end was trimmed by 0 bases and the J gene end by 0 bases; junction bases not matched to a gene: 3. Per germline, CDR1 KGHSH and CDR2 LQKENI. The CDR3 DNA reads TGTGCCAGCTCACCACCGCTAGCGGGAGGGAGCTCCTACAATGAGCAGTTCTTC. It translates to CASSPPLAGGSSYNEQFF.

This clone was seen just once. V gene TRBV5-1 combines with J gene TRBJ2-1, with D possibly matching TRBD2 (6 bases). The germline gives CDR1 SGHRS, CDR2 YFSETQ. Trimming removed 1 base from V and 5 bases from J, with 13 bases in between. This CDR3 contains 15 residues. The CDR3 region has the DNA TGCGCCAGCAGCTTGTTTCCTAGCGCCCACAATGAGCAGTTCTTC. Protein product: CASSLFPSAHNEQFF.

The gene calls are TRBV7-9 and TRBJ2-3, with no clear D. CDR3 length: 17 residues. V was pared by 0 bases and J by 3 bases, with 16 bases between. The V gene's germline CDR1 is SEHNR and CDR2 FQNEAQ (reference sequence). The CDR3 DNA is TGTGCCAGCAGCTTAGCGTCCCAAAGGGATAGGACAGATACGCAGTATTTT. This codes for CASSLASQRDRTDTQYF.

The chain carries TRBV6-5 and TRBJ1-6; no clear D gene. The CDR3 extends over 14 amino acids. The V gene lost 2 bases and the J gene lost 7 bases, with 9 bases spanning the gap. Germline CDR1 MNHEY, CDR2 SVGAGI. CDR3: CASSYVFANSPLHF. The CDR3 DNA is TGTGCCAGCAGTTACGTTTTTGCCAATTCACCCCTCCACTTT.

The gene calls are TRBV18 and TRBJ2-7; TRBD2 agrees at 7 bases. The trim removed 3 bases at V and 3 bases at J, leaving 5 bases unmatched. CDR1 and CDR2 from the germline V gene are KGHSH and LQKENI. The CDR3 is 14 amino acids. The CDR3 reads CASSPASGVYEQYF. DNA of the CDR3: TGTGCCAGCTCACCTGCGAGCGGGGTCTACGAGCAGTACTTC.

This clone was observed a few times. The rearrangement links TRBV2 to TRBJ2-7; D remains unclear. This CDR3 is 11 amino acids long. Trimming pared 6 bases from V and 6 bases from J, leaving 9 bases between. Germline V CDR1 and CDR2: SNHLY, FYNNEI. The CDR3 DNA follows: TGTGCCAGCAGCAAGGGATTCGAGCAGTACTTC. Its translation: CASSKGFEQYF.

V and J are TRBV6-5 and TRBJ1-2; D remains unclear. In germline, CDR1 is MNHEY, CDR2 SVGAGI. This CDR3 spans 12 amino acids. The V end lost 4 bases, the J end lost 2 bases, and 5 bases lay between the germline ends. The CDR3 DNA follows: TGTGCCAGCAGTTCCCCAAACTATGGCTACACCTTC. It yields the protein CASSSPNYGYTF.

This sequence joins TRBV4-3 and TRBJ1-1, with a weak D call TRBD1 (6 bases). Trimming removed 3 bases from V and 2 bases from J, with 7 bases in between. This CDR3 is built from 13 residues. Germline V lookup: CDR1 LGHNA, CDR2 YSLEER. CDR3 sequence reads: CASSQDRNTEAFF. CDR3 bases: TGCGCCAGCAGCCAGGACAGAAACACTGAAGCTTTCTTT.